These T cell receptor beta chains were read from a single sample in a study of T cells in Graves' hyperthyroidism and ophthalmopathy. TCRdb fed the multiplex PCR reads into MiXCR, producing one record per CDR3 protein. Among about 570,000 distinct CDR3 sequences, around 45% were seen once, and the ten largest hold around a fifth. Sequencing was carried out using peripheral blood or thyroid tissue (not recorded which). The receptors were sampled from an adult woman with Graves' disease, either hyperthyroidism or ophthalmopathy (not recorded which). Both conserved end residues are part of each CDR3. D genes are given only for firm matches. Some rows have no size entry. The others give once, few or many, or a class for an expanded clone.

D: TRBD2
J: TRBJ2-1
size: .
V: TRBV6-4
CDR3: CASSRLAGAPEQFF
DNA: TGTGCCAGCAGTAGACTAGCGGGAGCCCCTGAGCAGTTCTTC

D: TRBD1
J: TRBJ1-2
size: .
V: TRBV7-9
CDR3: CASSTEGKGASSSDGYTF
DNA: TGTGCCAGCAGCACCGAGGGGAAGGGGGCCTCTTCATCGGATGGCTACACCTTC

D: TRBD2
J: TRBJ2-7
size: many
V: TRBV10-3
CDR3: CAISSGTSDYEQYF
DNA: TGTGCCATCAGCTCCGGGACTAGCGATTACGAGCAGTACTTC

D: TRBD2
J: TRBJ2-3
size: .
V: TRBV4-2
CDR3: CASSPRGSGSIDTQYF
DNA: TGTGCCAGCAGCCCTCGAGGTAGCGGGAGTATAGATACGCAGTATTTT

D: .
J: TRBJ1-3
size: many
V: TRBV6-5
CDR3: CASSRGSRSGNTIYF
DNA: TGTGCCAGCAGTCGGGGGTCGCGGTCTGGAAACACCATATATTTT

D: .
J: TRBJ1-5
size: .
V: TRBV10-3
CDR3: CAISESGGGNQPQHF
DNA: TGTGCCATCAGTGAGAGCGGAGGAGGCAATCAGCCCCAGCATTTT

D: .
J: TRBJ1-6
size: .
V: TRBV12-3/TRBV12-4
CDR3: CASSTDASPLHF
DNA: TGTGCCAGCAGTACCGACGCATCACCCCTCCACTTT

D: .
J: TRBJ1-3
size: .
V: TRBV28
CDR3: CASSLGPVGNTIYF
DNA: TGTGCCAGCAGTTTAGGTCCTGTGGGAAACACCATATATTTT

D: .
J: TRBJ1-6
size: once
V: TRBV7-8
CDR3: CASSFPGTYSPLHF
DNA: TGTGCCAGCAGCTTCCCGGGGACCTATTCACCCCTCCACTTT

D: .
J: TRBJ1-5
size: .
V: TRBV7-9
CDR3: CASTGILSNQPQHF
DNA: TGTGCCAGCACAGGGATTCTGAGCAATCAGCCCCAGCATTTT

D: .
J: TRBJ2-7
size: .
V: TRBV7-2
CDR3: CASSLRGGRPEQYF
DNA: TGTGCCAGCAGCTTAAGGGGGGGGCGGCCCGAGCAGTACTTC

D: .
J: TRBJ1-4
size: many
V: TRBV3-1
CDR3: CASSQGDEKLFF
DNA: TGTGCCAGCAGCCAAGGAGATGAAAAACTGTTTTTT

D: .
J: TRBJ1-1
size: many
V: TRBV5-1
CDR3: CASSLGLENTEAFF
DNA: TGCGCCAGCAGCTTGGGGCTCGAGAACACTGAAGCTTTCTTT

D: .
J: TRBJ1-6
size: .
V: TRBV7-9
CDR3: CASRCPVGTPWYSPLHF
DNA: TGTGCCAGCAGATGCCCCGTGGGGACTCCTTGGTATTCACCCCTCCACTTT

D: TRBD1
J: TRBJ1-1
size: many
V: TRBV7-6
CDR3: CASSLYSVRDRGLLNTEAFF
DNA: TGTGCCAGCAGCTTATATTCAGTCCGGGACAGGGGGCTATTGAACACTGAAGCTTTCTTT

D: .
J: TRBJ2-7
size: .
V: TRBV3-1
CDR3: CASSPQVFSYEQYF
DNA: TGTGCCAGCAGCCCACAGGTATTCTCCTACGAGCAGTACTTC

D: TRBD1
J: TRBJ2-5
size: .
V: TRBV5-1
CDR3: CASSLVPGGNQPQYF
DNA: TGCGCCAGCAGCTTGGTTCCAGGGGGCAATCAGCCCCAGTACTTC

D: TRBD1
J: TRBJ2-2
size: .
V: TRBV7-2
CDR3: CASSLYATGAGELFF
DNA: TGTGCCAGCAGCCTATACGCGACAGGGGCCGGGGAGCTGTTTTTT

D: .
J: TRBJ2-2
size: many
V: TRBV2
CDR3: CASLQDGELFF
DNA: TGTGCCAGCCTACAGGACGGGGAGCTGTTTTTT

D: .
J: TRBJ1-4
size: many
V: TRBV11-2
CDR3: CASSPGAVIRTIPLKLFF
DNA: TGTGCCAGCAGCCCCGGGGCGGTGATTAGGACAATCCCCCTGAAACTGTTTTTT

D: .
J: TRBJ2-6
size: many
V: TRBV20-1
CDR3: CSAINSGANVLTF
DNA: TGCAGTGCTATAAACTCTGGGGCCAACGTCCTGACTTTC

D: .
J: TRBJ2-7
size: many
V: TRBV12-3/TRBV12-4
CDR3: CASSFLGEQYF
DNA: TGCGCCAGCAGCTTCCTCGGGGAGCAGTACTTC

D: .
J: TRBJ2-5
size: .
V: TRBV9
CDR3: CASSVGTLGGYTFGSGMMETQYF
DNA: .

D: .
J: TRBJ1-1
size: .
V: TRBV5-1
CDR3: CASSGGASGTEAFF
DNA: TGCGCCAGCAGCGGCGGAGCGTCAGGCACTGAAGCTTTCTTT

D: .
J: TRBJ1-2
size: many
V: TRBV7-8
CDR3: CASSPRWVDVGYTF
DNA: TGTGCCAGCAGCCCCCGTTGGGTAGACGTGGGCTACACCTTC

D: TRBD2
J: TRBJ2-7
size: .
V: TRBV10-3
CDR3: CAISSPGLAGSEQYF
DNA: TGTGCCATCAGTTCCCCGGGACTAGCAGGAAGCGAGCAGTACTTC

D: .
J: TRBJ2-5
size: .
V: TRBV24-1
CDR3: CATSEGRSQETQYF
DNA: TGTGCCACCAGCGAAGGCCGGAGCCAAGAGACCCAGTACTTC

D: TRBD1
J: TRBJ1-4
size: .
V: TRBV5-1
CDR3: CASSLGQGASNEKLFF
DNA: TGCGCCAGCAGCTTGGGACAGGGGGCGTCTAATGAAAAACTGTTTTTT

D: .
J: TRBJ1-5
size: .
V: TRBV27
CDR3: CASSSLVNQPQHF
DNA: TGTGCCAGCAGTTCGTTGGTCAACCAGCCCCAGCATTTT

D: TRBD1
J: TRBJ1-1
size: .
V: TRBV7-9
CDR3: CASSLNRGYPEAFF
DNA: TGTGCCAGCAGCTTAAACAGGGGGTACCCTGAAGCTTTCTTT

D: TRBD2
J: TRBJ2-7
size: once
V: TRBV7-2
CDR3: CASSLASGSNEQYF
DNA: TGTGCCAGCAGCCTAGCTAGCGGGAGTAACGAGCAGTACTTC

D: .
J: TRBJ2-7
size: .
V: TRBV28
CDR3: CASRISPWSGRSSYEQYF
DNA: TGTGCCAGCAGGATCAGTCCTTGGAGCGGGCGGAGCTCCTACGAGCAGTACTTC

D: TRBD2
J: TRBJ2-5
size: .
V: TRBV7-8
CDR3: CASSKGEGRETQYF
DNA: TGTGCCAGCAGTAAAGGGGAGGGTCGAGAGACCCAGTACTTC

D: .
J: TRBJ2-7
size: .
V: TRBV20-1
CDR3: CSARDGEGVGVEQYF
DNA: TGCAGTGCTAGAGATGGGGAGGGGGTTGGGGTCGAGCAGTACTTC

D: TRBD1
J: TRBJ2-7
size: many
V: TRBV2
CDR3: CASSRDREGSYEQYF
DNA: TGTGCCAGCAGTCGGGACAGGGAAGGATCCTACGAGCAGTACTTC

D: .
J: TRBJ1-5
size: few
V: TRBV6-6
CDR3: CASSTSGQIVNQPQHF
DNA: .

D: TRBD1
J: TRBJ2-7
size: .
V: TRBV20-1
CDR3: CSARDSGQGAYEQYF
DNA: TGCAGTGCTAGAGATTCGGGACAGGGAGCCTACGAGCAGTACTTC

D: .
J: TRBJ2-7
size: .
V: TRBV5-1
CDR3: CASRRGLAGGEQYF
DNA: TGCGCCAGCAGAAGGGGCCTAGCTGGCGGCGAGCAGTACTTC

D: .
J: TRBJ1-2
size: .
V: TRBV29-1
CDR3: CSVESGDYGYTF
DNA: TGCAGCGTTGAAAGTGGGGACTATGGCTACACCTTC

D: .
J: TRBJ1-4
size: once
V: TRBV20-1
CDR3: CSARESGGRAIVREKLFF
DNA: TGCAGTGCTAGAGAGAGTGGGGGGCGTGCTATTGTACGTGAAAAACTGTTTTTT

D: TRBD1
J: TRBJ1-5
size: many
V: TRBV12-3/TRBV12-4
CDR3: CASSLTGGLNQPQHF
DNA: TGTGCCAGCAGTTTGACAGGGGGCCTTAATCAGCCCCAGCATTTT